This is a list of T cell receptor beta chains from one sample in a study of blood T cell repertoires in COVID-19. The table came from immunoSEQ multiplex PCR; TCRdb's copy has only in-frame clones and leaves some out. The sample holds around 80,000 clones, 85% to 90% seen once. Input material: peripheral blood. Source of these receptors: a woman aged 80 or over with acute or convalescent COVID-19. The CDR3 runs from the conserved cysteine through the conserved F or W. Fields, in order: J gene, D gene, V gene, clone size, CDR3 protein, CDR3 DNA. D genes are given only for firm matches. Not every row has a clone size; where given, it reads once, few, many or a size class.

TRBJ2-1 | TRBD2 | TRBV9 | once | CASSVEGGRNEQFF | TGTGCCAGCAGCGTAGAGGGCGGGAGGAATGAGCAGTTCTTC
TRBJ1-1 | - | TRBV28 | once | CASSLQAEAFF | TGTGCCAGCAGCCTACAGGCAGAAGCTTTCTTT
TRBJ2-5 | - | TRBV4-3 | - | CASSPMHGGRGETQYF | TGCGCCAGCAGCCCCATGCACGGGGGGCGCGGTGAGACCCAGTACTTC
TRBJ1-2 | TRBD1 | TRBV6-2/TRBV6-3 | - | CASSLVDGQGYGYTF | TGTGCCAGCAGCCTCGTGGACGGACAGGGGTATGGCTACACCTTC
TRBJ2-3 | - | TRBV5-1 | - | CASSLARQAGQDTQYF | TGCGCCAGCAGCTTGGCCAGACAGGCCGGGCAAGATACGCAGTATTTT
TRBJ2-7 | TRBD2 | TRBV7-2 | - | CASSLGVSGGPMIYEQYF | TGTGCCAGCAGCTTAGGGGTTAGCGGGGGGCCAATGATCTACGAGCAGTACTTC
TRBJ2-7 | - | TRBV18 | - | CASSPYTEQTGEQYF | TGTGCCAGCTCACCATATACGGAGCAGACGGGGGAGCAGTACTTC
TRBJ1-1 | - | TRBV29-1 | once | CSVHSGTEAFF | TGCAGCGTTCACTCGGGCACTGAAGCTTTCTTT
TRBJ2-3 | TRBD2 | TRBV7-9 | - | CASSPAGGPGDTQYF | TGTGCCAGCAGCCCAGCGGGAGGGCCCGGAGATACGCAGTATTTT
TRBJ2-5 | - | TRBV6-5 | - | CASNPAGETQYF | TGTGCCAGCAATCCAGCGGGAGAGACCCAGTACTTC
TRBJ2-5 | TRBD1 | TRBV7-8 | - | CASSPTTGGGETQYF | TGTGCCAGCAGCCCGACGACAGGGGGAGGGGAGACCCAGTACTTC
TRBJ1-1 | - | TRBV5-5 | - | CASSLDSLNTEAFF | TGTGCCAGCAGCCTGGACAGTTTGAACACTGAAGCTTTCTTT
TRBJ2-7 | TRBD1 | TRBV5-1 | - | CASSSGQGQDEQYF | TGCGCCAGCAGCTCGGGACAGGGCCAAGACGAGCAGTACTTC
TRBJ2-5 | TRBD1 | TRBV15 | - | CATSRDQQGRETQYF | TGTGCCACCAGCAGAGATCAACAGGGGCGGGAGACCCAGTACTTC
TRBJ1-3 | - | TRBV5-6 | - | CASSSPGGTGNTIYF | TGTGCCAGCAGCTCCCCTGGAGGGACTGGAAACACCATATATTTT
TRBJ1-2 | - | TRBV7-2 | - | CASSLVVYSPYGYTF | TGTGCCAGCAGCTTAGTCGTCTATTCCCCCTATGGCTACACCTTC
TRBJ2-2 | TRBD1 | TRBV18 | - | CASSPRTGGNTGELFF | TGTGCCAGCTCACCAAGGACAGGGGGGAACACCGGGGAGCTGTTTTTT
TRBJ1-2 | TRBD1 | TRBV7-8 | - | CASSRDRDYGYTF | TGTGCCAGCAGCCGGGACAGGGACTATGGCTACACCTTC
TRBJ2-2 | - | TRBV5-1 | - | CASSLAIGGGNTGELFF | TGCGCCAGCAGCTTGGCCATCGGGGGAGGGAACACCGGGGAGCTGTTTTTT
TRBJ2-1 | - | TRBV18 | - | CASSPAQSSYNEQFF | TGTGCCAGCTCACCTGCACAGAGCTCCTACAATGAGCAGTTCTTC
TRBJ2-7 | - | TRBV6-2/TRBV6-3 | once | CASSYRPGRNYEQYF | TGTGCCAGCAGTTATCGTCCAGGGCGAAACTACGAGCAGTACTTC
TRBJ1-6 | - | TRBV19 | - | CASSYQGFGSPLHF | TGTGCCAGTAGTTACCAGGGTTTTGGTTCACCCCTCCACTTT
TRBJ1-1 | TRBD1 | TRBV10-3 | - | CAMGQGSTEAFF | TGTGCCATGGGACAGGGGAGCACTGAAGCTTTCTTT